This T cell receptor (beta chain) was sequenced for a study of CD8 T cells in ankylosing spondylitis. Making the TCR beta libraries involved quantitative 5'-RACE with molecular barcodes. TCRdb reprocessed the 5' RACE reads via MiXCR and lists one record per CDR3 protein. Counted here are 290,000 or so distinct CDR3 sequences, roughly 20% occurring once; the ten biggest clones make up roughly 4%. The CDR3 extends over 13 amino acids. Germline V gene sequence: CDR1 LGHDT, CDR2 YNNKEL (reference sequence). J lost 5 bases, V lost 6 bases, and 2 bases had no gene match. Regarding the study as a whole: Ankylosing spondylitis blood appeared to be characterized by a TCR beta motif of eight highly homologous variants. Disease-linked clones reportedly concentrated significantly in matched ankylosing spondylitis synovial fluid.

As concerns this clonotype: As yet, its antigen is unknown.

The receptor was isolated from a female donor with ankylosing spondylitis or in good health (not recorded which). The specimen sequenced was blood, either unsorted or a sorted T cell fraction (not recorded which). The rearrangement uses TRBV3-1 and TRBJ2-1; 9 bases align to TRBD2. CDR3 DNA sequence: TGTGCCAGCAGGGTAGCGGGAGACAATGAGCAGTTCTTC. This encodes CASRVAGDNEQFF.